This TCR beta chain was identified during a study of blood T cell repertoires in COVID-19. Looking at the study overall: T cells, B-cell-depleted T cells, or PBMCs provided the cDNA or gDNA that served as material.

Original data processing: Amplification of reference gene primers was used by the study to estimate nucleated cell counts. Sequencing used immunoSEQ multiplex PCR; TCRdb keeps in-frame clones, though not all of them. V and J calls and clone size are those listed in that table; D and trimming were worked out from the DNA. The sample holds about 69,000 clones; 75% to 80% are singletons and the top ten take approximately 50%. This clonotype originated in a human donor in a cohort sampled during active COVID-19. The source material was peripheral blood.

The CDR3 DNA sequence: TGTGCCATCAGTGGACAAACAGGGGGCACAGATACGCAGTATTTT. Protein product: CAISGQTGGTDTQYF. This chain connects TRBV10-3 to TRBJ2-3, with 7 bases that match TRBD1. V dropped 4 bases and J dropped 1; count of bases not matched to a gene: 5. Per germline, CDR1 ENHRY and CDR2 SYGVKD. This CDR3 has 15 amino acids.